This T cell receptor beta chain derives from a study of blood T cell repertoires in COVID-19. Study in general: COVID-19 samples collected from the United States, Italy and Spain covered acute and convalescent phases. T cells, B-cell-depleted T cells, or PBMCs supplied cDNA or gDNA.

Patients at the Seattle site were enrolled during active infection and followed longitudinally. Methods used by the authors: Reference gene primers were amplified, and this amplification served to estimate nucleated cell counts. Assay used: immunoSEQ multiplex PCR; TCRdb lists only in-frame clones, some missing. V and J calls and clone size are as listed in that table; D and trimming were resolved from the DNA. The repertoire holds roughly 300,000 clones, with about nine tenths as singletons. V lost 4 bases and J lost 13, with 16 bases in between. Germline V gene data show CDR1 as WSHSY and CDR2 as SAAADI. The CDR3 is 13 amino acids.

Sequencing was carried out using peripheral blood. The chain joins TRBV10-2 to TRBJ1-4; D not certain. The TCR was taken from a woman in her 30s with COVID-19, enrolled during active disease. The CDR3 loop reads CASSATGEGVLFF. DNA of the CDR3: TGCGCCAGCAGTGCAACCGGGGAGGGTGTACTGTTTTTT.